The 21 T cell receptor beta chains below come from one sample, sequenced in a study of blood T cell repertoires in COVID-19. Here immunoSEQ multiplex PCR was the method, and the copy in TCRdb shows in-frame clones only, minus some. In the table there are about 480,000 clones, about 91% of which are singletons. The material sequenced was peripheral blood. The receptors come from a man aged 18 to 30 with COVID-19, enrolled during active disease.

As for this clone: In the same sample, other DNA sequences code for this CDR3. The J gene is TRBJ2-3, the V gene TRBV19; 7 bases agree with TRBD1. Losses at the gene ends were 1 base for V and 6 bases for J; bases not matched to a gene: 1. The germline CDR1 and CDR2 sequences are LNHDA and SQIVND (reference sequence). The CDR3 has 13 amino acids. The CDR3 sequence is CASSIGGGDTQYF. For the CDR3, the DNA is TGTGCCAGTAGTATAGGAGGGGGCGATACGCAGTATTTT.

This chain uses TRBV2 with TRBJ1-5; a weak D match, TRBD1 (5 bases). Germline V lookup: CDR1 SNHLY, CDR2 FYNNEI. V was pared by 2 bases and J by 4 bases, with 12 bases between. The CDR3 spans 15 residues. The CDR3 DNA follows: TGTGCCAGCAGTGAAAACGGGGGGACGAATCAGCCCCAGCATTTT. This encodes CASSENGGTNQPQHF.

V gene TRBV10-3 combines with J gene TRBJ1-3; the D gene is possibly TRBD1 (5 bases). This CDR3 is 13 amino acids long. In germline, CDR1 is ENHRY, CDR2 SYGVKD. V was cut by 8 bases and J by 0 bases, with 8 bases left in between. Here the CDR3 reads CAIGQNSGNTIYF. The CDR3 DNA follows: TGTGCCATCGGACAAAACTCTGGAAACACCATATATTTT.

The rearrangement joins TRBV25-1 to TRBJ2-5; no clear D gene. The V gene's germline CDR1 is MGHDK and CDR2 SYGVNS. Trimming removed 6 bases at V and 5 bases at J, with 10 bases between. The CDR3 loop spans 12 amino acids. Here the CDR3 DNA reads TGTGCCAGCAGCTCCTCTCGGGAGACCCAGTACTTC. Protein sequence: CASSSSRETQYF.

The rearrangement links TRBV7-9 to TRBJ2-5; 9 nucleotides agree with TRBD1. This CDR3 comprises 14 residues. V trimming: 4 bases; J trimming: 4 bases; junction bases outside the gene matches: 4. Looked up from germline, CDR1 is SEHNR and CDR2 is FQNEAQ (reference sequence). This CDR3 reads CASSSPDRGETQYF. CDR3 DNA: TGTGCCAGCAGCTCCCCGGACAGGGGAGAGACCCAGTACTTC.

V gene TRBV11-2 combines with J gene TRBJ2-1; D is unresolved. Trimming removed 3 bases from V and 3 bases from J, with 6 bases in between. The CDR3 consists of 13 residues. Per the germline V gene, CDR1 is SGHAT and CDR2 is FQNNGV. This chain's CDR3 is CASSLSFYNEQFF. In nucleotides, the CDR3 is TGTGCCAGCAGCTTGAGTTTCTACAATGAGCAGTTCTTC.

The V gene is TRBV7-8, the J gene TRBJ2-1, with 9 bases lining up with TRBD1. V was pared by 5 bases and J by 0 bases, with 2 bases of the junction left unmatched. Per germline, CDR1 SGHVS and CDR2 FQNEAQ. The CDR3 spans 15 residues. The CDR3 loop is CASSTTGGSYNEQFF. The CDR3 coding sequence is TGTGCCAGCAGCACGACAGGGGGCTCCTACAATGAGCAGTTCTTC.

The chain is built from TRBV7-8 and TRBJ2-1; TRBD2 agrees at 8 bases. V lost 5 bases to trimming and J lost 0 bases; unmatched junction nucleotides: 3. The V gene's germline CDR1 is SGHVS and CDR2 FQNEAQ. CDR3 length equals 15 residues. The CDR3 sequence is CASSHREGSYNEQFF. DNA of the CDR3: TGTGCCAGCAGCCATCGGGAGGGCTCCTACAATGAGCAGTTCTTC. The whole variable domain, remainder taken from reference TRBV7-8 and TRBJ2-1, is GAGVSQSPRYKVAKRGQDVALRCDPISGHVSLFWYQQALGQGPEFLTYFQNEAQLDKSGLPSDRFFAERPEGSVSTLKIQRTQQEDSAVYLCASSHREGSYNEQFFGPGTRLTVL.

This clone occurred many times. The chain couples TRBV1 to TRBJ2-1; the table's D call, TRBD1, was not checked against the DNA. TRBV1 is a known pseudogene. This CDR3 is built from 14 residues. CDR3 in amino acids: CTSSPQQGYNEQFF. The CDR3 region has the DNA TGCACCAGCAGCCCTCAACAGGGGTACAATGAGCAGTTCTTC.

The genes are TRBV27 and TRBJ1-5; D may be TRBD1 (5 bases). The CDR3 is 18 residues long. V was shortened by 6 bases and J by 0 bases, with 21 bases between the two germline ends. CDR1 is MNHEY, CDR2 SMNVEV, per germline (reference sequence). The CDR3 sequence is CASSARYETANSNQPQHF. The CDR3 DNA is TGTGCCAGCAGCGCCCGTTATGAGACAGCGAATAGCAATCAGCCCCAGCATTTT.

The chain is built from TRBV30 and TRBJ2-6; D is unclear. This CDR3 is 13 amino acids long. Germline loops: CDR1 GTSNPN, CDR2 SVGIG (reference sequence). V was shortened by 4 bases and J by 2 bases, with 6 bases between the two germline ends. CDR3 amino acids: CAWNRAGANVLTF. In nucleotides, the CDR3 is TGTGCCTGGAATCGGGCTGGGGCCAACGTCCTGACTTTC.

The chain has TRBV9 and TRBJ2-1; TRBD2 aligns across 10 bases. With 3 bases clipped from V and 3 bases from J, the junction kept 9 bases outside the gene matches. Germline V gene data show CDR1 as SGDLS and CDR2 as YYNGEE. This CDR3 has 17 amino acids. The CDR3: CASSGGLAGANYNEQFF. The CDR3 bases are TGTGCCAGCAGCGGGGGCCTAGCGGGGGCCAACTACAATGAGCAGTTCTTC.

V and J are TRBV19 and TRBJ2-4; D unclear. The germline V and J ends were trimmed by 1 base and 7 bases, with 14 bases remaining between them. CDR3 size: 15 residues. Germline V CDR1 and CDR2: LNHDA, SQIVND (reference sequence). For the CDR3, the DNA is TGTGCCAGTAGTATAGCGCCCAAAGCCGAGAACATTCAGTACTTC. As protein: CASSIAPKAENIQYF.

The chain couples TRBV21-1 to TRBJ2-1; the table assigns TRBD2, which was not confirmed against the DNA. TRBV21-1 constitutes a pseudogene. The CDR3 covers 17 residues. The CDR3 protein is CASSLCGLRPAGWEQFF. The CDR3, as DNA: TGTGCCAGCAGCTTGTGTGGACTGCGTCCGGCCGGATGGGAGCAGTTCTTC.

The chain links TRBV5-1 to TRBJ2-3, with D possibly being TRBD2 (5 bases). From germline, CDR1 is SGHRS and CDR2 YFSETQ. Trimming took 0 bases from V and 1 from J, leaving 12 bases between them. The CDR3 is made up of 16 amino acids. The CDR3 region is CASSLEGGSRTDTQYF. As DNA, the CDR3 is TGCGCCAGCAGCTTGGAAGGCGGGTCCCGCACAGATACGCAGTATTTT.

This rearrangement joins TRBV3-1 (or the pseudogene TRBV3-2) to TRBJ1-4; TRBD1 aligns across 10 bases. J lost 11 bases, V lost 5 bases, and 5 bases had no gene match. Per germline, CDR1 LGHDT and CDR2 YNNKEL (reference sequence). This CDR3 spans 13 amino acids. CDR3 nucleotides: TGTGCCAGCAGCTGGGACAGGGGTGGGAAACTGTTTTTT. As protein: CASSWDRGGKLFF.

This chain uses TRBV11-3 with TRBJ2-7; TRBD1 aligns across 9 bases. CDR1 is SGHNT, CDR2 YENEEA, per germline. The CDR3 covers 17 residues. V gave up 0 bases and J gave up 4 bases; unmatched junction bases: 10. The CDR3 loop is CASSLDPGQGLRYEQYF. The CDR3 DNA is TGTGCCAGCAGCTTAGATCCGGGACAGGGTCTCCGGTACGAGCAGTACTTC.

The V and J genes are TRBV21-1 and TRBJ1-1; no DNA check was done on the table's D call, TRBD1. TRBV21-1 is flagged as a pseudogene. The CDR3 has 17 amino acids. CDR3 protein: CASSKRPGTGPRTEAFF. The CDR3 region has the DNA TGTGCCAGCAGCAAACGGCCTGGGACAGGGCCCCGTACTGAAGCTTTCTTT.

The rearrangement uses TRBV5-1 and TRBJ1-6, with D unresolved. Germline lookup yields CDR1 SGHRS and CDR2 YFSETQ. Trimming pared 4 bases from V and 8 bases from J, leaving 13 bases between. The CDR3 is 14 amino acids. CDR3 DNA: TGCGCCAGCAGCCGGTCCCGGGAAGATTCACCCCTCCACTTT. Translating gives CASSRSREDSPLHF.

This chain uses TRBV6-5 with TRBJ1-6; 8 bases map to TRBD1. With V trimmed by 1 base and J by 10 bases, 6 bases remained unmatched. CDR1 MNHEY and CDR2 SVGAGI come from the germline V gene. This CDR3 is built from 15 residues. CDR3 coding DNA: TGTGCCAGCAGTTACTATTCAGGGGGCTACTCACCCCTCCACTTT. Translating it yields CASSYYSGGYSPLHF.

The CDR3 nucleotides read TGTGCCAGCAGTTACTCGATAGTGACGGGAGGGGAGCTGTTTTTT. This translates into CASSYSIVTGGELFF. This chain connects TRBV6-5 to TRBJ2-2; perhaps TRBD2 as D (5 bases). Per germline, CDR1 MNHEY and CDR2 SVGAGI. Trimming left V 0 bases short and J 8 bases short, with 13 bases between. The CDR3 length is 15 residues.